The T cell receptor (beta chain) described here comes from a study of response to subunit inactivated influenza vaccine. Overall study findings and caveats: Every seasonal influenza vaccination brings in few new T cells, the authors suggested.

TCRdb reanalysed the RT-PCR reads using MiXCR and keeps one entry per CDR3 protein. The sample records 150,000 to 200,000 distinct CDR3 sequences, 11% being singletons. Per the germline V gene, CDR1 is SGHNT and CDR2 is YYREEE (reference sequence). This CDR3 comprises 13 residues. Trimming cost V 0 bases and J 2 bases, with 4 bases left between them. This clonotype was seen many times. What it binds is unknown. This sequence joins TRBV5-4 and TRBJ2-3; D unclear. The receptor was derived from a man aged 45-65 years who received an inactivated influenza vaccine. The sequences come from non-naive T cells sorted from PBMCs, collected about 40 days after vaccination. This CDR3 reads CASSLGFTDTQYF. CDR3 DNA sequence: TGTGCCAGCAGCTTGGGCTTCACAGATACGCAGTATTTT.